Listed here are 12 T cell receptor beta chains from one sample, sequenced in a study of blood T cell repertoires in COVID-19. The method was immunoSEQ multiplex PCR; TCRdb's version includes in-frame clones alone and lacks a portion of them. Of a few hundred thousand clones in the sample, 89% were seen once. Sequences were obtained from peripheral blood. These receptors came from a woman between 40 and 55 years old who had recovered from COVID-19.

The chain's CDR3 is CAWTSALYNEQFF. The DNA for the CDR3 is TGTGCCTGGACTAGCGCACTCTACAATGAGCAGTTCTTC. The V gene is TRBV30, the J gene TRBJ2-1; D is perhaps TRBD2 (6 bases). CDR1 and CDR2 from the germline V gene are GTSNPN and SVGIG (reference sequence). The V gene lost 4 bases and the J gene lost 3 bases, with 10 bases spanning the gap. CDR3 length: 13 residues.

The chain links TRBV2 to TRBJ1-6, with TRBD1 matching over 7 bases. With V trimmed by 6 bases and J by 5 bases, 10 bases remained unmatched. The germline V gene has CDR1 SNHLY and CDR2 FYNNEI. The CDR3 covers 16 residues. The DNA for the CDR3 is TGTGCCAGCAGGGCCGGGACAGCCTCACATAATTCACCCCTCCACTTT. It yields the protein CASRAGTASHNSPLHF.

V and J are TRBV6-5 and TRBJ2-3, with a tentative D call TRBD1 (6 bases). Germline lookup yields CDR1 MNHEY and CDR2 SVGAGI. The CDR3 loop spans 14 amino acids. V lost 2 bases and J 2 bases, leaving 8 bases between the germline ends. CDR3 sequence (DNA): TGTGCCAGCAGTTACAGGGGGTCCACAGATACGCAGTATTTT. This gives the protein CASSYRGSTDTQYF.

This clone was counted once. The genes are TRBV6-1 and TRBJ1-5, with TRBD1 as a possible D gene (6 bases). V gave up 1 base and J gave up 0 bases, with 10 bases separating them. This CDR3 has 16 residues. Germline V gives CDR1 MNHNS, CDR2 SASEGT. CDR3 sequence reads: CASSEGTAYSNQPQHF. CDR3 DNA sequence: TGTGCCAGCAGTGAAGGGACAGCTTATAGCAATCAGCCCCAGCATTTT.

The V and J genes are TRBV30 and TRBJ2-2, with 7 bases matching TRBD1. V trimming: 0 bases; J trimming: 0 bases; junction bases outside the gene matches: 13. Germline-derived CDR1 and CDR2 are GTSNPN and SVGIG (reference sequence). The CDR3 is 19 residues long. This chain's CDR3 is CAWSVPRQGTNANTGELFF. CDR3 sequence (DNA): TGTGCCTGGAGTGTACCCCGACAGGGAACTAACGCGAACACCGGGGAGCTGTTTTTT.

The chain links TRBV11-1 to TRBJ2-1; 8 bases fit TRBD2. With 0 bases clipped from V and 8 bases from J, the junction kept 3 bases outside the gene matches. Germline V lookup: CDR1 SGHAT, CDR2 FQDESV (reference sequence). The CDR3 sequence is 14 residues long. The DNA of the CDR3 is TGTGCCAGCAGCTTAGCGGGACTAGACTATGAGCAGTTCTTC. Its protein product is CASSLAGLDYEQFF. Supplemented by reference TRBV11-1 and TRBJ2-1, the full variable domain reads EAEVAQSPRYKITEKSQAVAFWCDPISGHATLYWYRQILGQGPELLVQFQDESVVDDSQLPKDRFSAERLKGVDSTLKIQPAELGDSAMYLCASSLAGLDYEQFFGPGTRLTVL.

The count of this clone is one. The chain links TRBV4-1 to TRBJ2-3; D perhaps matches TRBD2 (6 bases). Germline lookup yields CDR1 MGHRA and CDR2 YSYEKL. There are 15 residues in the CDR3. V was cut by 5 bases and J by 1 base, with 13 bases left in between. The CDR3 loop is CASSALATGTDTQYF. The CDR3 DNA reads as TGCGCCAGCAGCGCGCTAGCGACCGGCACAGATACGCAGTATTTT.

This clone has only one observation. V and J are TRBV3-1 (or the pseudogene TRBV3-2) and TRBJ2-5; 9 nucleotides line up with TRBD2. V gave up 6 bases and J gave up 1 base; unmatched junction bases: 3. In germline, CDR1 is LGHDT, CDR2 YNNKEL (reference sequence). The CDR3 runs to 14 residues. In DNA form, the CDR3 reads TGTGCCAGCAGGCTTAGCGGGGGCCAAGAGACCCAGTACTTC. It specifies CASRLSGGQETQYF.

The genes are TRBV19 and TRBJ1-1; a weak D match, TRBD1 (5 bases). Germline V lookup: CDR1 LNHDA, CDR2 SQIVND (reference sequence). Deletions cut 6 bases from V and 0 bases from J, with 8 bases between. The length of the CDR3 is 13 residues. DNA of the CDR3: TGTGCCAGTAGCGGGGGTTTGAACACTGAAGCTTTCTTT. This translates into CASSGGLNTEAFF. Full variable domain (remainder filled in from reference TRBV19 and TRBJ1-1): DGGITQSPKYLFRKEGQNVTLSCEQNLNHDAMYWYRQDPGQGLRLIYYSQIVNDFQKGDIAEGYSVSREKKESFPLTVTSAQKNPTAFYLCASSGGLNTEAFFGQGTRLTVV.

This clone has just one count. The chain is built from TRBV7-3 and TRBJ2-3; 10 bases map to TRBD2. CDR3 length: 15 amino acids. Trimming cost V 4 bases and J 1 base; bases outside gene matches: 2. Germline assignment: CDR1 SGHTA and CDR2 FQGTGA. The CDR3 region is CASSWTSGGTDTQYF. The CDR3 DNA is TGTGCCAGCAGCTGGACTAGCGGCGGCACAGATACGCAGTATTTT. Based on the CDR3 plus reference TRBV7-3 and TRBJ2-3, the full variable domain is GAGVSQTPSNKVTEKGKYVELRCDPISGHTALYWYRQSLGQGPEFLIYFQGTGAADDSGLPNDRFFAVRPEGSVSTLKIQRTERGDSAVYLCASSWTSGGTDTQYFGPGTRLTVL.

V is TRBV9 and J is TRBJ2-7; weak D call: TRBD2 (7 bases). V lost 4 bases, J lost 0 bases, and 17 bases lay in between. This CDR3 region has 16 residues. Germline values: CDR1 SGDLS, CDR2 YYNGEE. The CDR3 sequence: CASSLGGRESSYEQYF. The CDR3 nucleotides are TGTGCCAGCAGCTTAGGGGGGCGGGAGAGCTCCTACGAGCAGTACTTC.

The chain carries TRBV7-2 and TRBJ2-1; the match to TRBD1 covers 9 bases. The CDR3 covers 15 residues. The V segment lost 1 base and the J segment 8 bases; nucleotides outside the gene matches: 6. Germline assignment: CDR1 SGHTA and CDR2 FQGNSA. The CDR3 sequence: CASSLGDRVFYEQFF. The CDR3 DNA reads TGTGCCAGCAGCTTAGGGGACAGGGTTTTTTATGAGCAGTTCTTC. Full variable domain (rest looked up from reference TRBV7-2 and TRBJ2-1): GAGVSQSPSNKVTEKGKDVELRCDPISGHTALYWYRQSLGQGLEFLIYFQGNSAPDKSGLPSDRFSAERTGGSVSTLTIQRTQQEDSAVYLCASSLGDRVFYEQFFGPGTRLTVL.